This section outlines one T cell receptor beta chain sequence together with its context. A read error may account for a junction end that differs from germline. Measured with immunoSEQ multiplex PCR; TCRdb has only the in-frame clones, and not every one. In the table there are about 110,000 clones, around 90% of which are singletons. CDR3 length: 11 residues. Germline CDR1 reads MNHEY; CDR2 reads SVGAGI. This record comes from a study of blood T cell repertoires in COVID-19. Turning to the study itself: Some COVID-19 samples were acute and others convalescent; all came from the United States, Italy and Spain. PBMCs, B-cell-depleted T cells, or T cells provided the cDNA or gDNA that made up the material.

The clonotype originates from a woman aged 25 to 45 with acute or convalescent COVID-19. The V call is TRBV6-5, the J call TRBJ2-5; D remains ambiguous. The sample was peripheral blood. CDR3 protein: CATTLQEAQYF. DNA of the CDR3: TGTGCCACGACCCTCCAAGAGGCCCAGTACTTC.